The 9 T cell receptor beta chains below all came from one sample that was sequenced in a study of cytomegalovirus exposure and HLA in healthy donors. The PCR had 60 Vbeta and 13 Jbeta primers. The method was immunoSEQ multiplex PCR; TCRdb's version includes in-frame clones alone and lacks a portion of them. There are 150,000 to 200,000 clones in the sample; approximately 80% occur only once, and around 4.8% lies in the top ten. Sequenced input: PBMCs. The source is a man between 18 and 29 years old in good health and CMV-seronegative.

About this clone: Germline is not matched at one junction end, which may reflect a read error. This sequence joins TRBV9 and TRBJ1-5; 7 bases line up with TRBD1. CDR3 size: 14 residues. Germline V lookup: CDR1 SGDLS, CDR2 YYNGEE. The CDR3, as DNA: TGTGCCAGCAGCGTAGAAGGGGGCGGTCAGACCCAGCATTTT. Its translation: CASSVEGGGQTQHF.

In its sample, this clone was seen once. The chain combines TRBV30 with TRBJ2-2; 11 bases map to TRBD2. CDR3 size: 15 residues. From germline, CDR1 is GTSNPN and CDR2 SVGIG (reference sequence). J gave up 6 bases and V 5 bases, and 8 bases lay outside the gene matches. The CDR3 bases are TGTGCCTGGGGATCCCTAGCGGGAGGCCCCGGGGAGCTGTTTTTT. Its protein is CAWGSLAGGPGELFF.

In its sample, this clone was seen once. V is TRBV6-6 and J is TRBJ2-1; maybe TRBD1 (5 bases). This CDR3 is built from 16 residues. V lost 5 bases, J lost 8 bases, and 22 bases lay in between. The germline V gene has CDR1 MNHNY and CDR2 SVGAGI (reference sequence). The CDR3 loop is CASSTSPERQGDEQFF. The CDR3 nucleotides are TGTGCCAGCAGTACATCGCCCGAACGCCAGGGCGATGAGCAGTTCTTC.

CDR3 nucleotide sequence: TGTGCCAGCACCGGCTGGGAGGATACGCAGTATTTT. Translating it yields CASTGWEDTQYF. The chain employs TRBV27 and TRBJ2-3; D might be TRBD2 (5 bases). Germline V CDR1 and CDR2: MNHEY, SMNVEV (reference sequence). Trimming shortened V by 7 bases and J by 6 bases, and 11 bases separated the two germline ends. This CDR3 is 12 amino acids long.

This clone appeared a single time. The chain couples TRBV30 to TRBJ2-1; TRBD2 matches at 10 bases. J lost 8 bases, V lost 0 bases, and 10 bases had no gene match. The CDR3 extends over 16 amino acids. CDR1 and CDR2 from the germline V gene are GTSNPN and SVGIG (reference sequence). For the CDR3, the DNA is TGTGCCTGGAGTGTAGGGTTAAGCGGGAGGGCCGATGAGCAGTTCTTC. Protein sequence: CAWSVGLSGRADEQFF.

The chain is built from TRBV19 and TRBJ2-7; 13 bases align to TRBD2. Germline loops: CDR1 LNHDA, CDR2 SQIVND (reference sequence). The trim removed 5 bases at V and 0 bases at J, leaving 13 bases unmatched. There are 19 residues in the CDR3. CDR3: CASSLSLAGGLPLSYEQYF. DNA for the CDR3: TGTGCCAGTAGTTTATCACTAGCGGGAGGGCTTCCCCTCTCCTACGAGCAGTACTTC.

There are a few counts of this clone. The chain joins TRBV6-5 to TRBJ1-4, with D perhaps TRBD1 (5 bases). The V gene lost 0 bases and the J gene lost 6 bases, with 11 bases spanning the gap. CDR3 length: 15 amino acids. Germline loops: CDR1 MNHEY, CDR2 SVGAGI. The CDR3 is CASSYSQGLDEKLFF. The CDR3 DNA reads as TGTGCCAGCAGTTACTCTCAGGGTCTCGATGAAAAACTGTTTTTT.

V gene TRBV7-2 combines with J gene TRBJ1-5, with D perhaps matching TRBD1 (6 bases). Germline loops: CDR1 SGHTA, CDR2 FQGNSA. The V and J ends lost 5 bases and 3 bases respectively, with 14 bases between them. The CDR3 runs 15 residues. In DNA, the CDR3 is TGTGCCAGCAGCCGCCTCGGACAGATCAATCAGCCCCAGCATTTT. Amino acids: CASSRLGQINQPQHF.

This sequence joins TRBV6-5 and TRBJ1-1; D unclear. V lost 9 bases, J lost 5 bases, and 16 bases lay in between. CDR3 length: 13 residues. Per germline, CDR1 MNHEY and CDR2 SVGAGI. CDR3 in DNA: TGTGCCAGTACGACGGGGTGGGAAACTGAAGCTTTCTTT. This translates into CASTTGWETEAFF.